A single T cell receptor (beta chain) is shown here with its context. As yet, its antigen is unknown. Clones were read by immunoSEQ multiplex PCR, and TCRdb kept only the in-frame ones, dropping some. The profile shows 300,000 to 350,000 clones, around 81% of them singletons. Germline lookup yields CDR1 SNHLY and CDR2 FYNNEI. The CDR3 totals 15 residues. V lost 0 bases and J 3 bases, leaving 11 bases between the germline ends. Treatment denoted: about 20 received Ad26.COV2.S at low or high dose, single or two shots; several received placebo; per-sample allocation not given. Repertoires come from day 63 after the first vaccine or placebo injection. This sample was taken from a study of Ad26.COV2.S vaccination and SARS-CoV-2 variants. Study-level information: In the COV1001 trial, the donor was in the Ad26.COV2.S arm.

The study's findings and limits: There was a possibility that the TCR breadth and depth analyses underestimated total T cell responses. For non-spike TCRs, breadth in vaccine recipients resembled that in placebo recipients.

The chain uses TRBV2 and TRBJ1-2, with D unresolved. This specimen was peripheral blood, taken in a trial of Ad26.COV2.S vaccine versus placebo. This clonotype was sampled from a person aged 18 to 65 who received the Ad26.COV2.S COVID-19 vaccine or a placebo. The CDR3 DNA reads TGTGCCAGCAGTGAAGCGGACGGCGCCTACTATGGCTACACCTTC. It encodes CASSEADGAYYGYTF.